Below are 32 T cell receptor beta chains sequenced from a single sample in a study of PD-L1 blockade in urothelial cancer (dated by TCRdb to about 2017). In light of the paper, this sample's time point label describes: pretreatment peripheral blood. Library method: the immunoSEQ multiplex PCR assay. As stored in TCRdb, this immuneACCESS dataset retains in-frame rearrangements with V and J assigned. A fraction of the clones does not appear; measured against another copy, unresolved V genes explain less than half of the discrepancy, and the remainder lacks a known reason. This sample holds about 38,000 clones; around four fifths were observed only once. The top ten clonotypes cover over 12% of the sample. The sample consisted of PBMCs, taken around atezolizumab (anti-PD-L1) treatment. Receptors originate from an elderly man with urothelial cancer.

The chain combines TRBV27 with TRBJ1-5; maybe TRBD1 (6 bases). The CDR3 is 13 amino acids. The V gene's germline CDR1 is MNHEY and CDR2 SMNVEV (reference sequence). Between the trimmed V and J ends, which lost 8 bases and 5 bases, there was a span of 13 bases. The CDR3 loop is CASGGGRDQPQHF. The CDR3 DNA reads TGTGCCAGCGGCGGGGGCAGAGATCAGCCCCAGCATTTT.

The J gene is TRBJ2-3, the V gene TRBV27; possibly TRBD2 for D (6 bases). CDR3 length: 18 residues. The germline V gene encodes CDR1 MNHEY and CDR2 SMNVEV (reference sequence). V gave up 4 bases and J gave up 3 bases, with 23 bases separating them. CDR3 nucleotides: TGTGCCAGCAGTTCCCTTTGGGCTAGCGTTAGTCGAACAGATACGCAGTATTTT. Translation: CASSSLWASVSRTDTQYF.

The chain couples TRBV7-2 to TRBJ2-6; the D is unclear. This CDR3 has 16 residues. Per the germline V gene, CDR1 is SGHTA and CDR2 is FQGNSA. Deletions cut 2 bases from V and 0 bases from J, with 8 bases between. The CDR3 DNA sequence: TGTGCCAGCAGCTTAAGAACAGTCTCTGGGGCCAACGTCCTGACTTTC. Amino acids: CASSLRTVSGANVLTF.

The chain couples TRBV21-1 to TRBJ1-4. TRBV21-1 is flagged as a pseudogene. This CDR3 comprises 15 residues. CDR3 DNA: TGTGCCAGCAGCAAAGCGACGGGAGTTAATGAAAAACTGTTTTTT. It encodes CASSKATGVNEKLFF.

This clone ranks as medium-sized. The genes are TRBV14 and TRBJ2-1, with 11 bases lining up with TRBD2. Germline V gene data show CDR1 as SGHDN and CDR2 as FVKESK. Germline trimming cut 1 base from V and 9 bases from J; bases unmatched to any gene: 5. The CDR3 has 15 residues. CDR3 DNA sequence: TGTGCCAGCAGCCAAGCGTCTAGCGGGAGGAGTGAGCAGTTCTTC. Protein sequence: CASSQASSGRSEQFF.

The rearrangement uses TRBV5-6 and TRBJ1-5; perhaps TRBD1 as D (5 bases). Germline V gives CDR1 SGHDT, CDR2 YYEEEE. V lost 0 bases and J 1 base, leaving 11 bases between the germline ends. The length of the CDR3 is 16 residues. Here the CDR3 reads CASSLASGKSNQPQHF. The CDR3 DNA follows: TGTGCCAGCAGCTTGGCCTCAGGGAAGAGCAATCAGCCCCAGCATTTT. Supplemented by reference TRBV5-6 and TRBJ1-5, the full variable domain reads DAGVTQSPTHLIKTRGQQVTLRCSPKSGHDTVSWYQQALGQGPQFIFQYYEEEERQRGNFPDRFSGHQFPNYSSELNVNALLLGDSALYLCASSLASGKSNQPQHFGDGTRLSIL.

The rearrangement joins TRBV30 to TRBJ1-2; 7 bases match TRBD1. The CDR3 consists of 11 residues. Trimming at V came to 2 bases and at J to 7 bases, leaving 1 base not matched to a gene. Germline V gene sequence: CDR1 GTSNPN, CDR2 SVGIG (reference sequence). The CDR3 DNA reads as TGTGCCTGGAGTACAGGGGTTGGCTACACCTTC. Amino acids: CAWSTGVGYTF.

This clone was recorded only once. V usage is TRBV6-5 and J usage is TRBJ2-7; no reliable D call. Germline CDR1 reads MNHEY; CDR2 reads SVGAGI. The ends were cut back, 0 bases at V and 0 bases at J, with 12 bases in the middle. The CDR3 runs 16 residues. The DNA of the CDR3 is TGTGCCAGCAGTTACTCGTTCTTGCGGAACTCCTACGAGCAGTACTTC. Translation gives CASSYSFLRNSYEQYF.

The V call is TRBV10-2, the J call TRBJ1-5; 7 positions agree with TRBD1. Germline lookup yields CDR1 WSHSY and CDR2 SAAADI. J was trimmed by 7 bases and V by 8 bases; bases with no gene match: 14. The CDR3 has 15 amino acids. As DNA, the CDR3 is TGCGCCAGCGGGAGGACAGGTTATGGGGTGCAGCCCCAGCATTTT. Translated: CASGRTGYGVQPQHF.

The chain has TRBV4-3 and TRBJ2-2, with D possibly matching TRBD1 (6 bases). In germline, CDR1 is LGHNA, CDR2 YSLEER. The CDR3 loop spans 15 amino acids. Trimming cost V 1 base and J 3 bases, with 9 bases left between them. The CDR3 reads CASSQAGVDTGELFF. CDR3 DNA sequence: TGCGCCAGCAGCCAAGCAGGGGTAGACACCGGGGAGCTGTTTTTT.

The J gene is TRBJ2-3, the V gene TRBV11-2; D may be TRBD2 (5 bases). The CDR3 has 14 amino acids. CDR1 and CDR2 from the germline V gene are SGHAT and FQNNGV. Trimming cost V 6 bases and J 6 bases, with 16 bases left between them. The DNA for the CDR3 is TGTGCCAGCAGTTTAAGAATAGCGAGCGATACGCAGTATTTT. It yields the protein CASSLRIASDTQYF.

The V gene is TRBV7-2, the J gene TRBJ2-2; weak D call: TRBD2 (5 bases). This CDR3 is built from 15 residues. The germline V and J ends were trimmed by 0 bases and 4 bases, with 9 bases remaining between them. Germline V lookup: CDR1 SGHTA, CDR2 FQGNSA. CDR3 DNA sequence: TGTGCCAGCAGCTTAGCATCTAGCAGCACCGGGGAGCTGTTTTTT. This encodes CASSLASSSTGELFF.

V usage is TRBV6-1 and J usage is TRBJ2-3; D is undetermined. This CDR3 has 14 amino acids. Deletions cut 4 bases from V and 6 bases from J, with 14 bases between. Germline CDR1 is MNHNS and CDR2 is SASEGT. CDR3 sequence reads: CASSVSLPPDTQYF. CDR3 in DNA: TGTGCCAGCAGTGTAAGCCTTCCCCCGGATACGCAGTATTTT.

The chain is built from TRBV4-3 and TRBJ2-1, with 8 bases lining up with TRBD2. Per the germline V gene, CDR1 is LGHNA and CDR2 is YSLEER. CDR3 length: 16 residues. Trimming cost V 2 bases and J 7 bases; bases outside gene matches: 10. The CDR3 DNA reads as TGCGCCAGCAGCCAACGTAGGAGCGGGAGTGCGAATGAGCAGTTCTTC. Protein product: CASSQRRSGSANEQFF.

The chain uses TRBV19 and TRBJ2-5, with TRBD2 matching over 7 bases. The J call may be wrong; the DNA end is better matched by TRBJ2-7. The CDR3 has 13 amino acids. Germline V CDR1 and CDR2: LNHDA, SQIVND (reference sequence). CDR3 DNA sequence: TGTGCCAGTAGTAGGGGAGGGATCTACGAGCAGTACTTC. Encoded protein: CASSRGGIYEQYF.

The rearrangement joins TRBV6-5 to TRBJ2-7; possibly TRBD2 for D (6 bases). V was trimmed by 4 bases and J by 1 base, leaving 8 bases between them. The germline V gene encodes CDR1 MNHEY and CDR2 SVGAGI. CDR3 length: 13 residues. CDR3 region: CASSFGTSYEQYF. CDR3 sequence (DNA): TGTGCCAGCAGTTTCGGGACTTCCTACGAGCAGTACTTC.

The chain recombines TRBV6-5 with TRBJ2-3; 7 bases agree with TRBD1. The CDR3 consists of 15 residues. V gave up 6 bases and J gave up 1 base; unmatched junction bases: 7. Germline V lookup: CDR1 MNHEY, CDR2 SVGAGI. This CDR3 reads CASSRPGGRTDTQYF. For the CDR3, the DNA is TGTGCCAGCAGCCGTCCAGGGGGTCGCACAGATACGCAGTATTTT.

The chain couples TRBV5-1 to TRBJ2-7; 14 bases align to TRBD2. CDR1 is SGHRS, CDR2 YFSETQ, per germline. V lost 4 bases, J lost 6 bases, and 6 bases stayed unmatched. This CDR3 comprises 15 residues. CDR3 nucleotide sequence: TGCGCCAGCAGCCCGGGACTAGCGGGAGCAAGCGAGCAGTACTTC. It encodes CASSPGLAGASEQYF.

This rearrangement joins TRBV4-3 to TRBJ2-5, with D uncertain. The J call may be faulty, since TRBJ2-7 better matches the DNA end. The CDR3 consists of 12 residues. CDR1 is LGHNA and CDR2 is YSLEER in the germline V gene. The CDR3 protein is CASSQDTYEQYF. The CDR3 bases are TGCGCCAGCAGCCAAGATACTTACGAGCAGTACTTC.

The chain combines TRBV18 with TRBJ2-1; tentative D call: TRBD2 (5 bases). V shed 1 base and J shed 7 bases, with 5 bases lying between them. The CDR3 spans 12 residues. Per the germline V gene, CDR1 is KGHSH and CDR2 is LQKENI. The CDR3 region is CASSPQRNEQFF. In DNA, the CDR3 is TGTGCCAGCTCACCACAGCGGAATGAGCAGTTCTTC. The whole variable domain, remainder taken from reference TRBV18 and TRBJ2-1, is NAGVMQNPRHLVRRRGQEARLRCSPMKGHSHVYWYRQLPEEGLKFMVYLQKENIIDESGMPKERFSAEFPKEGPSILRIQQVVRGDSAAYFCASSPQRNEQFFGPGTRLTVL.

This clone was counted only a few times. The chain is built from TRBV6-6 and TRBJ1-2; D call uncertain. Germline V lookup: CDR1 MNHNY, CDR2 SVGAGI (reference sequence). The CDR3 consists of 13 residues. V was clipped by 4 bases and J by 3 bases, with 9 bases between them. This CDR3 is CASSLVDYYGYTF. CDR3 nucleotide sequence: TGTGCCAGCAGTTTGGTAGACTACTATGGCTACACCTTC.

The chain carries TRBV30 and TRBJ2-5; 9 bases line up with TRBD1. The CDR3 runs to 15 residues. Germline assignment: CDR1 GTSNPN and CDR2 SVGIG (reference sequence). The ends lost 3 bases at V and 2 bases at J; junction bases unmatched: 7. CDR3: CAWSGGQGSQETQYF. CDR3 DNA sequence: TGTGCCTGGAGCGGAGGACAGGGGTCACAAGAGACCCAGTACTTC.

The rearrangement uses TRBV21-1 and TRBJ2-3; the D call of TRBD1 is as the table states it, not checked on the DNA. TRBV21-1 is an annotated pseudogene. CDR3 length equals 15 residues. The CDR3 spells CASQGVIAATDTQYF. The CDR3 nucleotides read TGTGCCAGCCAGGGGGTTATAGCGGCCACAGATACGCAGTATTTT.

The V gene is TRBV9, the J gene TRBJ1-3; D might be TRBD1 (6 bases). V lost 3 bases and J 6 bases, leaving 19 bases between the germline ends. The CDR3 is made up of 16 amino acids. Germline CDR1 SGDLS, CDR2 YYNGEE. CDR3 sequence reads: CASSAKQGGSLNTIYF. The CDR3 DNA sequence: TGTGCCAGCAGCGCCAAACAGGGTGGCTCTTTAAACACCATATATTTT. The variable domain in full, completed from reference TRBV9 and TRBJ1-3, reads DSGVTQTPKHLITATGQRVTLRCSPRSGDLSVYWYQQSLDQGLQFLIQYYNGEERAKGNILERFSAQQFPDLHSELNLSSLELGDSALYFCASSAKQGGSLNTIYFGEGSWLTVV.

This CDR3 is CASKLTERQPQHF. CDR3 DNA: TGCGCCAGCAAGCTAACAGAAAGGCAGCCCCAGCATTTT. The V gene is TRBV10-2, the J gene TRBJ1-5, with no clear D. Germline loops: CDR1 WSHSY, CDR2 SAAADI. Trimming took off 7 bases at V and 7 bases at J, with 14 bases between the two ends. This CDR3 has 13 amino acids.

This chain joins TRBV11-1 and TRBJ2-5; TRBD2 matches 7 bases. CDR1 is SGHAT, CDR2 FQDESV, per germline (reference sequence). Losses at the gene ends were 8 bases for V and 2 bases for J; bases not matched to a gene: 5. This CDR3 spans 13 amino acids. The CDR3 protein is CASEAGFQETQYF. In nucleotides, the CDR3 is TGTGCCAGCGAAGCGGGATTTCAAGAGACCCAGTACTTC.

The chain recombines TRBV11-1 with TRBJ2-5; 9 bases fit TRBD1. The CDR3 spans 15 residues. CDR1 and CDR2 from the germline V gene are SGHAT and FQDESV (reference sequence). V dropped 5 bases and J dropped 5; count of bases not matched to a gene: 9. The CDR3 is CASSGIEDRGETQYF. In DNA form, the CDR3 reads TGTGCCAGCAGCGGGATTGAGGACAGGGGTGAGACCCAGTACTTC.

This rearrangement joins TRBV18 to TRBJ2-2; no firm D call. There are 15 residues in the CDR3. The germline V gene has CDR1 KGHSH and CDR2 LQKENI. V was cut by 2 bases and J by 4 bases, with 11 bases left in between. For the CDR3, the DNA is TGTGCCAGCTCACCAAACAGTATTTCCACCGGGGAGCTGTTTTTT. It yields the protein CASSPNSISTGELFF.

The chain couples TRBV30 to TRBJ2-5; 7 nucleotides match TRBD1. Germline V CDR1 and CDR2: GTSNPN, SVGIG (reference sequence). The CDR3 runs 12 residues. V was pared by 6 bases and J by 5 bases, with 6 bases of the junction left unmatched. This chain's CDR3 is CACRDSWETQYF. The DNA of the CDR3 is TGTGCCTGCCGGGACAGTTGGGAGACCCAGTACTTC. Filled out from reference TRBV30 and TRBJ2-5, the complete variable domain reads SQTIHQWPATLVQPVGSPLSLECTVEGTSNPNLYWYRQAAGRGLQLLFYSVGIGQISSEVPQNLSASRPQDRQFILSSKKLLLSDSGFYLCACRDSWETQYFGPGTRLLVL.

This sequence joins TRBV10-2 and TRBJ2-3, with 8 bases matching TRBD2. Unmatched junction bases numbered 8, after V lost 5 bases and J lost 4 bases. The CDR3 totals 15 residues. The germline V gene encodes CDR1 WSHSY and CDR2 SAAADI. The CDR3 DNA reads TGCGCCAGCAGTTTCTTAGCGGGACTCCCAGATACGCAGTATTTT. Residues: CASSFLAGLPDTQYF.

V usage is TRBV7-2 and J usage is TRBJ2-3; 8 nucleotides align to TRBD2. The ends lost 5 bases at V and 11 bases at J; junction bases unmatched: 12. Germline V gene data show CDR1 as SGHTA and CDR2 as FQGNSA. This CDR3 region has 14 residues. CDR3 in amino acids: CASSQGLADSRQYF. The DNA for the CDR3 is TGTGCCAGCAGCCAAGGACTAGCCGACAGCCGGCAGTATTTT.

The table lists this clone with a few counts. The chain is built from TRBV6-1 and TRBJ2-2, with 7 bases that match TRBD1. The CDR3 is 13 residues long. The trim removed 7 bases at V and 7 bases at J, leaving 6 bases unmatched. In germline, CDR1 is MNHNS, CDR2 SASEGT. The CDR3 DNA follows: TGTGCCAGCAACAGGGGAGCGGTCGGGGAGCTGTTTTTT. Protein sequence: CASNRGAVGELFF.